What follows are 3 T cell receptor beta chains derived from one specimen sequenced in a study of shared clonotypes between healthy human individuals. Clones were sequenced by immunoSEQ multiplex PCR, and TCRdb holds only the in-frame ones, with some missing. The sample carries some 500,000 clones, roughly 95% recorded once. The sequencing input was naive CD4+ T cells sorted from blood. Subset of the sample: CD45RA+ positively selected. These receptors originate from a woman in her twenties or thirties in good health.

This rearrangement joins TRBV28 to TRBJ1-2; 7 positions match TRBD1. V gave up 6 bases and J gave up 0 bases; unmatched junction bases: 4. Per the germline V gene, CDR1 is MDHEN and CDR2 is SYDVKM. The CDR3 contains 14 residues. The CDR3 here is CASSPGQANYGYTF. DNA for the CDR3: TGTGCCAGCAGCCCTGGACAGGCTAACTATGGCTACACCTTC.

The chain employs TRBV11-2 and TRBJ2-7, with TRBD2 identical over 7 bases. The CDR3 sequence is 16 residues long. V lost 5 bases, J lost 4 bases, and 14 bases stayed unmatched. Germline CDR1 is SGHAT and CDR2 is FQNNGV. The CDR3 sequence is CASSREVGGSIYEQYF. The CDR3, as DNA: TGTGCCAGCAGCAGAGAGGTTGGCGGGAGTATTTACGAGCAGTACTTC. The complete variable domain, with remaining parts taken from reference TRBV11-2 and TRBJ2-7, reads EAGVAQSPRYKIIEKRQSVAFWCNPISGHATLYWYQQILGQGPKLLIQFQNNGVVDDSQLPKDRFSAERLKGVDSTLKIQPAKLEDSAVYLCASSREVGGSIYEQYFGPGTRLTVT.

The rearrangement uses TRBV28 and TRBJ1-4, with D unclear. In germline, CDR1 is MDHEN, CDR2 SYDVKM. The CDR3 is 13 amino acids. V gave up 8 bases and J gave up 1 base, with 8 bases separating them. CDR3 sequence reads: CASGWETNEKLFF. DNA of the CDR3: TGTGCCAGCGGGTGGGAAACTAATGAAAAACTGTTTTTT.